Sequencing of this TCR beta chain was carried out in a study of T cells after yellow fever vaccination. Study observations and caveats: A small proportion of clonotypes was detected in both the CD4 and CD8 compartments. Re-detected after boosting: most primary clones, about 95% of CD4 and roughly 88% of CD8.

This clonotype was found many times. The antigen remains undetermined. V was cut by 0 bases and J by 1 base, with 14 bases left in between. The germline CDR1 and CDR2 sequences are MGHRA and YSYEKL. CDR3 size: 17 residues. Universal primer sites and UMIs were introduced during 5'RACE template-switching synthesis of TCR cDNA. One entry per CDR3 protein, called by TCRdb with MiXCR from the 5' RACE reads. The sample has around 300,000 distinct CDR3 sequences; around 4.3% are singletons. The source was PBMCs, collected 15 days after the yellow fever booster vaccination. This clonotype was sampled from a man younger than 35 who received the YFV17D yellow fever vaccine. V and J are TRBV4-1 and TRBJ2-3; D not resolved. CDR3 residues: CASSQEMQIARTDTQYF. The DNA of the CDR3 is TGCGCCAGCAGCCAAGAGATGCAGATAGCCCGCACAGATACGCAGTATTTT.